This T cell receptor beta chain stems from a study of T cell responses to AZD1222 COVID-19 vaccine. Broader study findings: Only a handful of AZD1222 recipients tested seropositive at baseline. Donors were chiefly white British, with a greater number of females, and clonal diversity was perhaps underestimated. Vaccine-associated CD4 TCRs ranged over spike, dominating at 160-218 and 743-854. Nearly half of spike-specific TCRs reportedly target variant regions that are unmutated in the B.1.351 and B.1.1.7 variants.

Germline V lookup: CDR1 SNHLY, CDR2 FYNNEI. Trimming stripped 5 bases from V and 2 bases from J, with 18 bases between. The CDR3 is 16 amino acids. Sequenced by immunoSEQ multiplex PCR; TCRdb stores in-frame clones only, minus some. The sample has 90,000 to 120,000 clones, approximately 90% seen once. Regarding this clone: Its antigen is undetermined.

Sequences were derived from peripheral blood, sampled 28 days after the second AZD1222 dose. This clonotype originated in an adult who received the AZD1222 COVID-19 vaccine. This chain uses TRBV2 with TRBJ1-1, with D perhaps TRBD1 (6 bases). The CDR3 DNA is TGTGCCAGCAGTCTCGGGGGCGGGGCCTTTAACACTGAAGCTTTCTTT. Residues: CASSLGGGAFNTEAFF.